Below are 18 T cell receptor beta chains sequenced from a single sample in a study of T cells in Graves' hyperthyroidism and ophthalmopathy. Researchers took RNA transcripts and amplified the TCR beta CDR3 regions from them. HTBI primers were employed in a first-round RT-PCR of the TCR CDR3. MiXCR, applied by TCRdb to the multiplex PCR reads, yields one record per CDR3 protein. Found here are around 300,000 distinct CDR3 sequences, roughly 13% of them singletons; the top ten hold around 7.9%. Specimen: blood. The receptors originated from a woman younger than 45 with Graves' hyperthyroidism that later progressed to Graves' ophthalmopathy.

This clonotype appeared many times. This rearrangement joins TRBV3-1 to TRBJ2-2, with D possibly TRBD2 on 6 matching bases. CDR1 and CDR2 from the germline V gene are LGHDT and YNNKEL (reference sequence). Trimming removed 3 bases from V and 1 base from J, with 21 bases in between. The CDR3 length is 19 residues. The CDR3 sequence is CASSQKTVSWGVNTGELFF. The CDR3 region has the DNA TGTGCCAGCAGCCAGAAGACCGTATCCTGGGGGGTGAACACCGGGGAGCTGTTTTTT.

J is TRBJ1-6 and V is TRBV10-3; weak D call: TRBD1 (5 bases). CDR1 ENHRY and CDR2 SYGVKD come from the germline V gene. The CDR3 sequence is 14 residues long. Trimming shortened V by 4 bases and J by 6 bases, and 10 bases separated the two germline ends. CDR3 nucleotide sequence: TGTGCCATCAGTGGAGGACATTTTAATTCACCCCTCCACTTT. Encoded protein: CAISGGHFNSPLHF.

The chain joins TRBV4-1 to TRBJ2-7, with D possibly matching TRBD2 (6 bases). This CDR3 has 14 residues. V lost 4 bases, J lost 4 bases, and 14 bases lay in between. Germline values: CDR1 MGHRA, CDR2 YSYEKL. The CDR3, as DNA: TGCGCCAGCAGCCTAGATACGGGAGTGTACGAGCAGTACTTC. This gives the protein CASSLDTGVYEQYF.

This clonotype has only a few counts. The V gene is TRBV6-1, the J gene TRBJ1-4; tentative D call: TRBD1 (6 bases). The CDR3 is 15 residues long. Trimming took 5 bases from V and 2 from J, leaving 12 bases between them. CDR1 is MNHNS and CDR2 is SASEGT in the germline V gene. CDR3 sequence: CASSPGVDTNEKLFF. CDR3 bases: TGTGCCAGCAGTCCAGGGGTCGACACTAATGAAAAACTGTTTTTT.

This clonotype was seen repeatedly, ten times or more. The chain employs TRBV11-2 and TRBJ2-7; D is ambiguous. The CDR3 covers 12 residues. V was shortened by 0 bases and J by 13 bases, with 13 bases between the two germline ends. Germline lookup yields CDR1 SGHAT and CDR2 FQNNGV. The CDR3 here is CASSLESASFYF. The CDR3 region has the DNA TGTGCCAGCAGCTTAGAGTCGGCCAGCTTCTACTTC.

Many counts were recorded for this clonotype. The genes are TRBV12-5 and TRBJ2-2; 7 nucleotides match TRBD1. With V trimmed by 1 base and J by 12 bases, 2 bases remained unmatched. The CDR3 covers 12 residues. Germline V gene sequence: CDR1 LGHNT, CDR2 FRNRAP. The CDR3 DNA sequence: TGTGCTAGTGGTTTGGGCAGGGGGAAGCTGTTTTTT. Translating it yields CASGLGRGKLFF.

A note on this clonotype: A much larger clone sits a single nucleotide away, making a read error possible. The rearrangement joins TRBV15 to TRBJ2-1; weak D call: TRBD2 (6 bases). V was trimmed by 9 bases and J by 3 bases, leaving 30 bases between them. The CDR3 has 19 residues. Germline assignment: CDR1 LNHNV and CDR2 YYDKDF (reference sequence). CDR3 coding DNA: TGTGCCACTGGCGGGGCCCCGGATACTGGCGGGTATCTCTACAATGAGCAGTTCTTC. It specifies CATGGAPDTGGYLYNEQFF.

This clonotype was detected only a few times. In nucleotides, the CDR3 is TGTGCCACCAGCAGCCTTGGGGCAGAAAAGAACACCGGGGAGCTGTTTTTT. Amino acids: CATSSLGAEKNTGELFF. This rearrangement joins TRBV15 to TRBJ2-2, with a weak D call TRBD1 (5 bases). The germline V gene has CDR1 LNHNV and CDR2 YYDKDF (reference sequence). CDR3 length: 17 amino acids. V was cut by 3 bases and J by 1 base, with 15 bases left in between.

A remark on this clonotype: A much larger clone lies a single base off, so this may be a read error. The chain uses TRBV20-1 and TRBJ2-7; TRBD2 is a possible D gene (5 bases). With 5 bases removed from V and 6 bases from J, the gap between germline ends came to 17 bases. The V gene's germline CDR1 is DFQATT and CDR2 SNEGSKA (reference sequence). CDR3 size: 13 residues. The CDR3 nucleotides read TGCAGTGCTCGGGGTCCTCGGGCCCTCGAGCAGTACTTC. This sequence encodes CSARGPRALEQYF.

There are many counts of this clonotype. The chain employs TRBV30 and TRBJ2-7, with D perhaps given as TRBD1 or TRBD2 (5 bases each). V shed 1 base and J shed 6 bases, with 16 bases lying between them. The CDR3 is 14 residues long. Germline V gene data show CDR1 as GTSNPN and CDR2 as SVGIG (reference sequence). The CDR3 is CAWSGTHLRGEQYF. The CDR3 DNA is TGTGCCTGGAGTGGGACACATTTACGGGGCGAGCAGTACTTC.

This clonotype occurred many times. The V call is TRBV9, the J call TRBJ2-7; D gene unclear. The CDR3 has 15 residues. Trimming cost V 0 bases and J 0 bases, with 10 bases left between them. Germline V gene sequence: CDR1 SGDLS, CDR2 YYNGEE. CDR3 DNA: TGTGCCAGCAGCGTAGTCCCCCAGAGCTCCTACGAGCAGTACTTC. Translation gives CASSVVPQSSYEQYF. The full variable domain, with the rest looked up from reference TRBV9 and TRBJ2-7, is DSGVTQTPKHLITATGQRVTLRCSPRSGDLSVYWYQQSLDQGLQFLIQYYNGEERAKGNILERFSAQQFPDLHSELNLSSLELGDSALYFCASSVVPQSSYEQYFGPGTRLTVT.

The chain joins TRBV10-1 to TRBJ2-2; D is perhaps TRBD1 (6 bases). Trimming removed 4 bases from V and 2 bases from J, with 8 bases in between. The germline CDR1 and CDR2 sequences are WNHNN and SYGVQD (reference sequence). CDR3 length: 14 amino acids. In nucleotides, the CDR3 is TGCGCCAGCAGTGCAGGGACAAACACCGGGGAGCTGTTTTTT. Amino acid sequence: CASSAGTNTGELFF.

Here the CDR3 reads CASSVGQISGNTIYF. For the CDR3, the DNA is TGTGCCAGTAGCGTGGGACAGATCTCTGGAAACACCATATATTTT. The chain joins TRBV19 to TRBJ1-3; 7 bases match TRBD1. The CDR3 covers 15 residues. Trimming cost V 6 bases and J 0 bases; bases outside gene matches: 5. Germline lookup yields CDR1 LNHDA and CDR2 SQIVND (reference sequence). The variable domain in full, completed from reference TRBV19 and TRBJ1-3, reads DGGITQSPKYLFRKEGQNVTLSCEQNLNHDAMYWYRQDPGQGLRLIYYSQIVNDFQKGDIAEGYSVSREKKESFPLTVTSAQKNPTAFYLCASSVGQISGNTIYFGEGSWLTVV.

This chain uses TRBV5-1 with TRBJ1-2, with 9 bases lining up with TRBD1. In germline, CDR1 is SGHRS, CDR2 YFSETQ. J was trimmed by 6 bases and V by 3 bases; bases with no gene match: 12. The CDR3 is made up of 16 amino acids. The DNA for the CDR3 is TGCGCCAGCAGCTCCTGGACAGGGACAGGGAGGGATGGCTACACCTTC. This translates into CASSSWTGTGRDGYTF.

This clonotype has ten or more counts. The chain joins TRBV5-1 to TRBJ1-1; D gene unclear. Trimming shortened V by 5 bases and J by 1 base, and 21 bases separated the two germline ends. Germline V gene lookup returns CDR1 SGHRS and CDR2 YFSETQ. The CDR3 totals 17 residues. CDR3 in amino acids: CASRMAFIGRANTEAFF. The DNA of the CDR3 is TGCGCCAGCAGGATGGCGTTCATTGGCCGAGCGAACACTGAAGCTTTCTTT.

This clonotype appeared a few times. The chain recombines TRBV6-2 or TRBV6-3 with TRBJ2-7, with D possibly matching TRBD1 (6 bases). The germline V gene has CDR1 MNHEY and CDR2 SVGEGT. The CDR3 length is 14 residues. Trimming removed 2 bases at V and 4 bases at J, with 12 bases between. CDR3 protein: CASSYRDNSYEQYF. In nucleotides, the CDR3 is TGTGCCAGCAGTTACCGGGACAACTCTTACGAGCAGTACTTC.

V gene TRBV4-3 combines with J gene TRBJ2-7; unclear D gene. This CDR3 comprises 16 residues. Trimming shortened V by 0 bases and J by 7 bases, and 19 bases separated the two germline ends. Germline V gene lookup returns CDR1 LGHNA and CDR2 YSLEER. The CDR3 DNA reads TGCGCCAGCAGCCAAGATTGGTTTTACGGAATGGGGGAGCAGTACTTC. It encodes CASSQDWFYGMGEQYF.

This clonotype showed up many times. V usage is TRBV7-2 and J usage is TRBJ2-3; 14 bases map to TRBD2. CDR3 length: 17 amino acids. Trimming cost V 2 bases and J 8 bases; bases outside gene matches: 9. Germline values: CDR1 SGHTA, CDR2 FQGNSA. The CDR3 sequence is CASSLTPGLAGAGTQYF. DNA of the CDR3: TGTGCCAGCAGCTTAACACCGGGACTAGCGGGAGCGGGTACGCAGTATTTT.